The rows below give T cell receptor beta chains drawn from one sample of a study of Ad26.COV2.S vaccination and SARS-CoV-2 variants. Profiling relied on immunoSEQ multiplex PCR, and the TCRdb table lists in-frame clones only, not all of them. The sample yields over 250,000 clones, more than 70% seen once. This specimen consisted of peripheral blood, obtained in a trial of Ad26.COV2.S vaccine versus placebo. Receptors were obtained from a person aged 18 to 59 who received the Ad26.COV2.S COVID-19 vaccine or a placebo. CDR3s include the opening cysteine and the closing phenylalanine or tryptophan. The D gene is left open where the match is weak. Where a row states a size, it is once, few, many or the class of an expanded clone; other rows omit it.

d_call j_call v_call cdr3_length clone_size cdr3_aa cdr3_nt
TRBD1 TRBJ1-2 TRBV12-3/TRBV12-4 13 NA CASRRDSNYGYTF TGTGCCAGCAGGCGGGACAGCAACTATGGCTACACCTTC
NA TRBJ2-3 TRBV7-9 15 NA CASSLVVGFGDTQYF TGTGCCAGCAGCTTAGTGGTCGGATTTGGAGATACGCAGTATTTT
TRBD2 TRBJ2-7 TRBV11-1 15 NA CASSWTSGGFYEQYF TGTGCCAGCAGCTGGACTAGCGGGGGTTTCTACGAGCAGTACTTC
TRBD1 TRBJ1-5 TRBV19 14 NA CASQRDRESQPQHF TGTGCCAGCCAACGGGACAGGGAGAGTCAGCCCCAGCATTTT
NA TRBJ1-5 TRBV4-2 13 NA CASSQDVAQPQHF TGTGCCAGCAGCCAAGATGTAGCTCAGCCCCAGCATTTT
NA TRBJ1-3 TRBV5-6 15 NA CASSLRTLSGNTIYF TGTGCCAGCAGCTTAAGGACACTCTCTGGAAACACCATATATTTT
NA TRBJ1-5 TRBV29-1 12 NA CSVGEHNQPQHF TGCAGCGTGGGGGAACACAATCAGCCCCAGCATTTT
TRBD2 TRBJ2-7 TRBV4-2 18 once CASSQAEGEAGGFHEQYF TGTGCCAGCAGCCAAGCGGAGGGGGAAGCGGGAGGCTTCCACGAGCAGTACTTC
NA TRBJ1-6 TRBV5-1 15 few CASSFSGSSNSPLHF TGCGCCAGCAGCTTCTCTGGCAGTTCTAATTCACCCCTCCACTTT
NA TRBJ2-1 TRBV5-6 13 NA CASSLGVSNEQFF TGTGCCAGCAGCTTAGGAGTAAGCAATGAGCAGTTCTTC
NA TRBJ1-5 TRBV19 15 NA CASNPSGASNQPQHF TGTGCCAGTAACCCCAGTGGCGCTAGCAATCAGCCCCAGCATTTT
NA TRBJ2-1 TRBV30 17 NA CAWRGGAGLWIQNEQFF TGTGCCTGGCGAGGGGGGGCCGGCTTATGGATCCAAAATGAGCAGTTCTTC
NA TRBJ1-3 TRBV14 17 few CASSQGPNMASGNTIYF TGTGCCAGCAGCCAAGGCCCTAACATGGCGTCTGGAAACACCATATATTTT
NA TRBJ2-1 TRBV6-2/TRBV6-3 15 NA CASSYNGYSYNEQFF TGTGCCAGCAGTTATAACGGATACTCCTACAATGAGCAGTTCTTC
NA TRBJ1-5 TRBV12-3/TRBV12-4 13 NA CASSPGGNQPQHF TGTGCCAGCAGTCCCGGTGGCAATCAGCCCCAGCATTTT
NA TRBJ2-1 TRBV12-3/TRBV12-4 13 NA CASRVQGLDEQFF TGTGCCAGCAGGGTTCAGGGGTTGGATGAGCAGTTCTTC
NA TRBJ1-1 TRBV14 15 NA CASSLRWQSNTEAFF TGTGCCAGCAGCCTCCGTTGGCAGTCGAACACTGAAGCTTTCTTT
NA TRBJ2-1 TRBV12-3/TRBV12-4 12 NA CASSWLGNEQFF TGTGCCAGCAGCTGGCTCGGCAATGAGCAGTTCTTC
NA TRBJ2-5 TRBV5-1 12 NA CASSFLLETQYF TGCGCCAGCAGCTTCCTCCTCGAGACCCAGTACTTC
NA TRBJ1-2 TRBV5-6 14 NA CASRGVYWIYGYTF TGTGCCAGCAGGGGGGTTTACTGGATCTATGGCTACACCTTC
TRBD1 TRBJ1-2 TRBV2 15 NA CASSEVWTGVRGYTF TGTGCCAGCAGTGAAGTTTGGACAGGGGTTAGAGGCTACACCTTC
TRBD2 TRBJ2-3 TRBV5-4 14 NA CASSTGGGPDTQYF TGTGCCAGCAGCACGGGAGGGGGGCCAGATACGCAGTATTTT
NA TRBJ2-5 TRBV7-2 15 once CASSLVGAREETQYF TGTGCCAGCAGCTTAGTGGGGGCGAGGGAAGAGACCCAGTACTTC
TRBD1 TRBJ1-1 TRBV7-9 14 few CASRKTGGDTEAFF TGTGCCAGCAGAAAAACAGGGGGGGACACTGAAGCTTTCTTT
TRBD2 TRBJ2-1 TRBV27 15 few CASSFMRESPNEQFF TGTGCCAGCAGTTTTATGCGGGAGAGCCCCAATGAGCAGTTCTTC
TRBD2 TRBJ2-7 TRBV27 14 once CASSYRGLASEQYF TGTGCCAGCAGCTATCGGGGACTAGCTAGCGAGCAGTACTTC
NA TRBJ2-5 TRBV7-8 15 NA CASSLEGGGFRTQYF TGTGCCAGCAGCTTAGAGGGTGGCGGGTTCAGGACCCAGTACTTC
TRBD2 TRBJ2-7 TRBV19 14 NA CASSISGRGYEQYF TGTGCCAGTAGTATTAGCGGGAGAGGGTACGAGCAGTACTTC
TRBD1 TRBJ1-2 TRBV7-8 17 NA CASTTGTGGAGLYGYTF TGTGCCAGCACCACCGGGACAGGGGGCGCGGGGCTCTATGGCTACACCTTC
NA TRBJ2-7 TRBV7-2 13 NA CASSSGGSHEQYF TGTGCCAGCAGCTCCGGGGGCTCCCACGAGCAGTACTTC
NA TRBJ2-5 TRBV6-5 14 NA CASRRVGREETQYF TGTGCCAGCCGAAGGGTCGGCAGGGAAGAGACCCAGTACTTC
NA TRBJ2-7 TRBV3-1/TRBV3-2 13 NA CASSQGRAGEQYF TGTGCCAGCAGCCAAGGGAGGGCCGGCGAGCAGTACTTC
NA TRBJ1-4 TRBV11-2 15 NA CASSRGGALEEKLFF TGTGCCAGCAGTCGTGGGGGGGCCCTGGAGGAAAAACTGTTTTTT
NA TRBJ1-2 TRBV4-1 15 NA CASSQPRAATYGYTF TGCGCCAGCAGCCAACCCAGAGCCGCTACCTATGGCTACACCTTC
NA TRBJ2-1 TRBV5-1 15 once CASSLARVSYNEQFF TGCGCCAGCAGCTTGGCGAGGGTCTCCTACAATGAGCAGTTCTTC
NA TRBJ1-1 TRBV7-3 13 NA CASSVAPNTEAFF TGTGCCAGCAGCGTAGCACCGAACACTGAAGCTTTCTTT
NA TRBJ1-2 TRBV2 13 once CASSDVGGEGYTF TGTGCCAGCAGTGATGTAGGGGGAGAAGGCTACACCTTC
NA TRBJ2-1 TRBV29-1 10 NA CSVRHNEQFF TGCAGCGTTAGGCACAATGAGCAGTTCTTC
NA TRBJ1-1 TRBV5-5 13 few CASSLDVNTEAFF TGTGCCAGCAGCTTGGACGTTAACACTGAAGCTTTCTTT
TRBD2 TRBJ2-1 TRBV7-9 15 once CASSPRAGAYNEQFF TGTGCCAGCAGCCCGAGAGCGGGAGCCTACAATGAGCAGTTCTTC
NA TRBJ2-7 TRBV9 16 NA CASSVGTWGYSYEQYF TGTGCCAGCAGCGTCGGCACGTGGGGCTACTCCTACGAGCAGTACTTC
TRBD2 TRBJ2-7 TRBV19 15 NA CASSTGLAENYEQYF TGTGCCAGTAGTACGGGACTAGCGGAAAACTACGAGCAGTACTTC
NA TRBJ1-5 TRBV9 13 NA CASSAYEGQPQHF TGTGCCAGCAGCGCCTATGAAGGACAGCCCCAGCATTTT
TRBD1 TRBJ1-2 TRBV7-2 15 NA CASSPFGTANYGYTF TGTGCCAGCAGCCCATTCGGGACAGCTAACTATGGCTACACCTTC
NA TRBJ2-7 TRBV30 14 NA CAWTPGGSLYEQYF TGTGCCTGGACCCCTGGGGGGTCACTCTACGAGCAGTACTTC
TRBD1 TRBJ2-5 TRBV6-2/TRBV6-3 14 once CASSLQGAGETQYF TGTGCCAGCAGTCTACAGGGGGCAGGGGAGACCCAGTACTTC
NA TRBJ1-5 TRBV4-1 16 few CASSQTLSQGNQPQHF TGCGCCAGCAGCCAAACACTCTCTCAGGGGAATCAGCCCCAGCATTTT
NA TRBJ2-7 TRBV27 15 NA CASTPGSSNVYEQYF TGTGCCAGCACCCCGGGGTCTTCTAACGTCTACGAGCAGTACTTC
NA TRBJ2-2 TRBV4-2 14 NA CASSPWDNTGELFF TGTGCCAGCAGCCCCTGGGATAATACAGGGGAGCTGTTTTTT
NA TRBJ2-5 TRBV19 13 NA CASSIDGEETQYF TGTGCCAGTAGTATAGATGGGGAAGAGACCCAGTACTTC